What follows are 11 T cell receptor beta chains derived from one specimen sequenced in a study of blood T cell repertoires in COVID-19 (dated by TCRdb to the early 2020s). Receptor libraries were prepared by the immunoSEQ multiplex PCR assay. TCRdb's version of the immuneACCESS table is confined to in-frame rearrangements and falls short of the full clone set. An unresolved V gene accounts for under half of the shortfall where checked; the remainder is of unknown origin. The sample has about 140,000 clones on record, about 85% of them singletons. The top ten clones comprise 1.6% of the sample. The sequencing sample was made of peripheral blood. The receptors come from a human donor in a cohort sampled during active COVID-19.

The V call is TRBV7-6, the J call TRBJ2-2; the match to TRBD2 covers 7 bases. Germline V gene lookup returns CDR1 SGHVS and CDR2 FNYEAQ. This CDR3 region has 16 residues. After removal of 1 base from V and 0 bases from J, the junction contained 2 bases not matched to a gene. The CDR3 sequence: CASSLDAGANTGELFF. The DNA of the CDR3 is TGTGCCAGCAGCTTAGACGCGGGGGCGAACACCGGGGAGCTGTTTTTT.

The chain uses TRBV5-1 and TRBJ2-3; TRBD2 aligns across 8 bases. The V segment lost 5 bases and the J segment 4 bases; nucleotides outside the gene matches: 9. Germline values: CDR1 SGHRS, CDR2 YFSETQ. This CDR3 has 15 residues. CDR3 amino acids: CASSPSREGADTQYF. The CDR3 region has the DNA TGCGCCAGCAGTCCGTCCCGGGAGGGGGCAGATACGCAGTATTTT.

CDR3 in DNA: TGTGCCAGCAGCCGCCAGGGTACGACTGAAGCTTTCTTT. Translated: CASSRQGTTEAFF. V gene TRBV3-1 (or the pseudogene TRBV3-2) combines with J gene TRBJ1-1; D perhaps matches TRBD1 (5 bases). Germline lookup yields CDR1 LGHDT and CDR2 YNNKEL (reference sequence). The ends were cut back, 4 bases at V and 5 bases at J, with 11 bases in the middle. The CDR3 is 13 amino acids.

The chain links TRBV5-1 to TRBJ1-4, with D possibly being TRBD1 (5 bases). CDR1 and CDR2 (germline): SGHRS, YFSETQ. V lost 2 bases and J 7 bases, leaving 9 bases between the germline ends. CDR3 length: 13 residues. The CDR3, as DNA: TGCGCCAGCAGCTTCGGGGGGTTTGAAAAACTGTTTTTT. This sequence encodes CASSFGGFEKLFF.

The chain joins TRBV29-1 to TRBJ1-1, with D unclear. This CDR3 is 12 amino acids long. Germline CDR1 SQVTM, CDR2 ANQGSEA. With 0 bases removed from V and 4 bases from J, the gap between germline ends came to 6 bases. The CDR3 DNA is TGCAGCGTTGAAGAAAGCTCCACTGAAGCTTTCTTT. The encoded protein is CSVEESSTEAFF.

The gene calls are TRBV7-6 and TRBJ2-6; 7 bases are a match to TRBD1. Germline V gene sequence: CDR1 SGHVS, CDR2 FNYEAQ. J was trimmed by 1 base and V by 6 bases; bases with no gene match: 6. The CDR3 length is 16 residues. CDR3 DNA: TGTGCCAGCAGTACCCACAGGGGATCTGGGGCCAACGTCCTGACTTTC. This encodes CASSTHRGSGANVLTF.

This chain links TRBV7-2 with TRBJ1-1, with TRBD1 matching over 9 bases. Unmatched junction bases numbered 1, after V lost 4 bases and J lost 1 base. The CDR3 consists of 14 residues. Germline V gives CDR1 SGHTA, CDR2 FQGNSA. This CDR3 is CASSSGQGNTEAFF. CDR3 nucleotides: TGTGCCAGCAGCTCGGGACAGGGGAACACTGAAGCTTTCTTT.

This rearrangement joins TRBV13 to TRBJ2-7; 9 positions match TRBD1. The CDR3 length is 13 residues. Per the germline V gene, CDR1 is PRHDT and CDR2 is FYEKMQ (reference sequence). The V segment lost 2 bases and the J segment 6 bases; nucleotides outside the gene matches: 2. The CDR3 sequence is CASSLRQGVEQYF. CDR3 in DNA: TGTGCCAGCAGCTTAAGACAGGGGGTCGAGCAGTACTTC.

The J gene is TRBJ2-5, the V gene TRBV28; D might be TRBD2 (6 bases). Germline V CDR1 and CDR2: MDHEN, SYDVKM. There are 13 residues in the CDR3. Trimming removed 5 bases at V and 8 bases at J, with 15 bases between. The CDR3 protein is CASSEGTPYTQYF. In DNA, the CDR3 is TGTGCCAGCAGTGAAGGGACTCCGTATACCCAGTACTTC.

CDR3 protein: CASSLEMDSLNEKLFF. The CDR3 region has the DNA TGTGCCAGCTCCCTCGAGATGGACAGCTTAAATGAAAAACTGTTTTTT. The chain carries TRBV18 and TRBJ1-4; D possibly corresponds to TRBD1 (6 bases). The CDR3 is made up of 16 amino acids. Germline assignment: CDR1 KGHSH and CDR2 LQKENI. V gave up 6 bases and J gave up 5 bases, with 19 bases separating them.

The genes are TRBV27 and TRBJ1-1, with 11 nucleotides matching TRBD1. Germline lookup yields CDR1 MNHEY and CDR2 SMNVEV (reference sequence). V shed 5 bases, J shed 0 bases, and the junction held 2 bases outside the gene matches. CDR3 size: 15 residues. As DNA, the CDR3 is TGTGCCAGCAGTAGGGACAGGGGGATGAACACTGAAGCTTTCTTT. Residues: CASSRDRGMNTEAFF.